What follows are 2 T cell receptor beta chains derived from one specimen sequenced in a study of T cell responses to AZD1222 COVID-19 vaccine. Measured with immunoSEQ multiplex PCR; TCRdb has only the in-frame clones, and not every one. Among 100,000 or so clones listed, 88% were seen once. The sequences come from peripheral blood, collected on day 0 of AZD1222 vaccination. The receptors stem from an adult in good health.

The chain is built from TRBV6-2 or TRBV6-3 and TRBJ1-1; 7 nucleotides align to TRBD1. Germline V gene lookup returns CDR1 MNHEY and CDR2 SVGEGT. Trimming took 7 bases from V and 3 from J; bases not matched to a gene: 11. CDR3 length equals 15 residues. CDR3 bases: TGTGCCAGCACCCCAGGGGTTGACAGGGACACTGAAGCTTTCTTT. It yields the protein CASTPGVDRDTEAFF.

V and J are TRBV7-9 and TRBJ1-1, with D possibly being TRBD1 (5 bases). This CDR3 comprises 16 residues. Germline CDR1 reads SEHNR; CDR2 reads FQNEAQ (reference sequence). The germline V and J ends were trimmed by 1 base and 1 base, with 13 bases remaining between them. This chain's CDR3 is CASSLGHDSRNTEAFF. The CDR3 DNA follows: TGTGCCAGCAGCTTAGGGCACGACAGTCGGAACACTGAAGCTTTCTTT.